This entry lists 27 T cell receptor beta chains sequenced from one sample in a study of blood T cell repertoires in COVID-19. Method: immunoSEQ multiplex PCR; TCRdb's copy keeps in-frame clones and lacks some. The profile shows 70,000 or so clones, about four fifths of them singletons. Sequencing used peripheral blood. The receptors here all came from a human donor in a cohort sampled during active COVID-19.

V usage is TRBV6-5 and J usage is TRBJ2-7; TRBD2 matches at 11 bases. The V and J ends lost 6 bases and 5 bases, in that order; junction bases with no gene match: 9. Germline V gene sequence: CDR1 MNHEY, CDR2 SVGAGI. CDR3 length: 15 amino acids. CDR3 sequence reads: CASRGLLAGVNEQYF. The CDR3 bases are TGTGCCAGCAGGGGGTTACTAGCGGGAGTTAACGAGCAGTACTTC.

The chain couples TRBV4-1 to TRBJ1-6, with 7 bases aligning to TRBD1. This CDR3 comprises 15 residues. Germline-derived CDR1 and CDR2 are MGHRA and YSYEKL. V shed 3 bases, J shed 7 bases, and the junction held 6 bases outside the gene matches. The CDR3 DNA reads TGCGCCAGCAGCCACCGCGACAGGGACAATTCACCCCTCCACTTT. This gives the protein CASSHRDRDNSPLHF.

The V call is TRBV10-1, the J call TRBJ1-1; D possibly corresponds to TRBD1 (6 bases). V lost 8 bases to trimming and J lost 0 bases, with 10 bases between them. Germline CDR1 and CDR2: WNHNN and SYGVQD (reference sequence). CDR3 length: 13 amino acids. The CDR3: CASGTGLNTEAFF. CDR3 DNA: TGCGCCAGCGGAACAGGGCTGAACACTGAAGCTTTCTTT.

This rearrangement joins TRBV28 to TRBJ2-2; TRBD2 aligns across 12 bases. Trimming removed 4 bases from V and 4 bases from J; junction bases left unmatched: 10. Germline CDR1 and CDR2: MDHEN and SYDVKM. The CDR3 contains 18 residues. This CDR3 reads CASSSIGLAGPVTGELFF. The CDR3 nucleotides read TGTGCCAGCAGTTCTATCGGACTAGCGGGGCCGGTCACCGGGGAGCTGTTTTTT.

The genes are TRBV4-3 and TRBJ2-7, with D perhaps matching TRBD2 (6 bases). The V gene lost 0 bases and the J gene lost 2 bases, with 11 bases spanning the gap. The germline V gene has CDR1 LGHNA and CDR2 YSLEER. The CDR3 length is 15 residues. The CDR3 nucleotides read TGCGCCAGCAGCCAAGATAGGGACTTAACCTACGAGCAGTACTTC. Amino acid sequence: CASSQDRDLTYEQYF.

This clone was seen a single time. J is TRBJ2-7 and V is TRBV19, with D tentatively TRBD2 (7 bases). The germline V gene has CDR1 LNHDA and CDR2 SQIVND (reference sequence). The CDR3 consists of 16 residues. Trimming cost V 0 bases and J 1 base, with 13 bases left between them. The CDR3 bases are TGTGCCAGTAGTATAGATACGGCGGGGGCATCCTACGAGCAGTACTTC. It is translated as CASSIDTAGASYEQYF.

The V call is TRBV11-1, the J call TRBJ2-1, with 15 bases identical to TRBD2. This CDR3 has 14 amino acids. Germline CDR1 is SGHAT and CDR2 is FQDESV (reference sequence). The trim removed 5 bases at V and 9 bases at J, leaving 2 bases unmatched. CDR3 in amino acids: CASSRTSGRGEQFF. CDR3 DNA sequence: TGTGCCAGCAGCCGGACTAGCGGGAGGGGTGAGCAGTTCTTC.

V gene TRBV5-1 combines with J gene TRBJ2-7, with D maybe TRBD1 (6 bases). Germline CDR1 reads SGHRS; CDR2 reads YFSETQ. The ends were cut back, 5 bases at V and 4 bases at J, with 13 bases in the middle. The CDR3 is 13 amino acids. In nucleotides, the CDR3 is TGCGCCAGCAGGGGGGCCGTGCTTTACGAGCAGTACTTC. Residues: CASRGAVLYEQYF.

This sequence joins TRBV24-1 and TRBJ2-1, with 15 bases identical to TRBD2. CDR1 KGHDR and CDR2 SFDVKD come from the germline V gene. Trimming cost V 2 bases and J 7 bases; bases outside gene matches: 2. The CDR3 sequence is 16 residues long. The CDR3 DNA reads TGTGCCACCAGTGATTCCGGACTAGCGGGAGGGAATGAGCAGTTCTTC. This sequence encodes CATSDSGLAGGNEQFF.

The CDR3 nucleotides are TGTGCCAGCAGCCAACCTCTCTGGGTTAGCGGGAGGAGGGGGGAGGAGTTCTTC. Amino acids: CASSQPLWVSGRRGEEFF. V and J are TRBV28 and TRBJ2-1; 10 bases line up with TRBD2. The J segment lost 14 bases and the V segment lost 6 bases, leaving 25 bases of the junction unmatched. CDR3 length equals 18 residues. From germline, CDR1 is MDHEN and CDR2 SYDVKM.

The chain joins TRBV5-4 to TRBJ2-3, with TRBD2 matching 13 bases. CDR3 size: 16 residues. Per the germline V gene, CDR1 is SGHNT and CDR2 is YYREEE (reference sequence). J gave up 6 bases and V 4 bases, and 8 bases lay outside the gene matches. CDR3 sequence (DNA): TGTGCCAGCAGCATCGGACTAGCGGGAGCAGGCGATACGCAGTATTTT. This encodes CASSIGLAGAGDTQYF.

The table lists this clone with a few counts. The DNA for the CDR3 is TGCAGCGTCGGGAGGGCAGAGGGCTACGAGCAGTACTTC. The encoded protein is CSVGRAEGYEQYF. The V call is TRBV29-1, the J call TRBJ2-7; TRBD2 agrees at 8 bases. This CDR3 comprises 13 residues. Germline CDR1 is SQVTM and CDR2 is ANQGSEA. The trim removed 6 bases at V and 3 bases at J, leaving 7 bases unmatched.

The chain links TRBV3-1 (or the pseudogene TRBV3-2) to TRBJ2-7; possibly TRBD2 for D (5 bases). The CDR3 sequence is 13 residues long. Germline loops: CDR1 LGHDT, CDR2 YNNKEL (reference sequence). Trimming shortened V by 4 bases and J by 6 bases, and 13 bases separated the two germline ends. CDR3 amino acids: CASSRGEGSEQYF. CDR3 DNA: TGTGCCAGCAGCCGAGGCGAAGGGAGCGAGCAGTACTTC.

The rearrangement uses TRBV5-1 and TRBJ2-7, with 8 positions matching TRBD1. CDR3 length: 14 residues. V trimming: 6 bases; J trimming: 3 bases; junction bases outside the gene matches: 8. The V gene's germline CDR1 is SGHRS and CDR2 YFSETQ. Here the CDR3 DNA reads TGCGCCAGCACGGCAGGGGGCGTGGGCTACGAGCAGTACTTC. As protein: CASTAGGVGYEQYF.

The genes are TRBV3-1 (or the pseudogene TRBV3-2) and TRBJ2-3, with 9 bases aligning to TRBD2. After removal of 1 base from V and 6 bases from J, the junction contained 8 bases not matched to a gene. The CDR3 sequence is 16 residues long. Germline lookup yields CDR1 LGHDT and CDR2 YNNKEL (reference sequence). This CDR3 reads CASSQGAGGPVDTQYF. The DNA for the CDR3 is TGTGCCAGCAGCCAAGGTGCGGGAGGGCCAGTGGATACGCAGTATTTT.

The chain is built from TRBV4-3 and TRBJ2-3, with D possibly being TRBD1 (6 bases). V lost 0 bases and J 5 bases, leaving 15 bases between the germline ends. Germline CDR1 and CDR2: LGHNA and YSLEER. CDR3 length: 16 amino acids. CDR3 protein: CASSQEGAARGDTQYF. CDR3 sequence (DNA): TGCGCCAGCAGCCAAGAGGGGGCGGCACGGGGAGATACGCAGTATTTT.

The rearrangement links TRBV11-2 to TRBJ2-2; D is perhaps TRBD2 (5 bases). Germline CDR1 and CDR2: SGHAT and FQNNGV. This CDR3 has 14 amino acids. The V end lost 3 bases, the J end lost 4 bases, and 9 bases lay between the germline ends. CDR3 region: CASSFPTITGELFF. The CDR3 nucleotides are TGTGCCAGCAGCTTCCCGACTATCACCGGGGAGCTGTTTTTT.

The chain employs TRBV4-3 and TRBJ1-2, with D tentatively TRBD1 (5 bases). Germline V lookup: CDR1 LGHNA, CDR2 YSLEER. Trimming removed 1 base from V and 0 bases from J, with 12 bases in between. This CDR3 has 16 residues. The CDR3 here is CASSQAAGNPNYGYTF. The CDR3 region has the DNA TGCGCCAGCAGCCAAGCGGCAGGGAACCCTAACTATGGCTACACCTTC.

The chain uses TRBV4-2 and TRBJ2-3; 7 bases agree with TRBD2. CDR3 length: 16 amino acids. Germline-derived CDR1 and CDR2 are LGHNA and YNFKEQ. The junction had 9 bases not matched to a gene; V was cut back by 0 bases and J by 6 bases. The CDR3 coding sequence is TGTGCCAGCAGCCAAGACCTACTAGCGACATTCGATACGCAGTATTTT. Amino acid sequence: CASSQDLLATFDTQYF.

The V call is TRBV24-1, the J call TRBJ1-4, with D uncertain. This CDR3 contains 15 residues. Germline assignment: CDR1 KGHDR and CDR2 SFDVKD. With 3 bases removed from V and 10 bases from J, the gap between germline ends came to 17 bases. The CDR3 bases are TGTGCCACCAGTGATGCGAGAGAGCAGGTTGGAAAACTGTTTTTT. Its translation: CATSDAREQVGKLFF.

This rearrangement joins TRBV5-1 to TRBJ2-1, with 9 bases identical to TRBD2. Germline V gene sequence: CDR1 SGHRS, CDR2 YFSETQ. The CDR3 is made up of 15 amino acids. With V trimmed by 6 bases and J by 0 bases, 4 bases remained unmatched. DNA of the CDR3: TGCGCCAGCAAGACTAGCGGAGTCTCCTACAATGAGCAGTTCTTC. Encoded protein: CASKTSGVSYNEQFF.

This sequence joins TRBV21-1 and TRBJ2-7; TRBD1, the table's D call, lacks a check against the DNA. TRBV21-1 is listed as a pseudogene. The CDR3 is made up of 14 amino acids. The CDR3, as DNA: TGTGCCAGCAGCAAAACAGGGGACGGGGACGAGCAGTACTTC. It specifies CASSKTGDGDEQYF.

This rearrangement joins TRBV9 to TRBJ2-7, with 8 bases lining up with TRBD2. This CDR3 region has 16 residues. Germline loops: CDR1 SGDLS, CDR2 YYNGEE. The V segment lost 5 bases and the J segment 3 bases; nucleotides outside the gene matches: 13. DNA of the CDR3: TGTGCCAGCAGTACCGGGGGAGCGGGAGTCTTCTACGAGCAGTACTTC. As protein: CASSTGGAGVFYEQYF.

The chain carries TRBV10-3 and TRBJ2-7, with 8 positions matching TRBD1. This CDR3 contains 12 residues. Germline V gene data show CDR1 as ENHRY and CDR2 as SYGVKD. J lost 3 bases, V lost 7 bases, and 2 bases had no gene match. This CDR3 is CAITGTGYEQYF. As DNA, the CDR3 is TGTGCCATCACCGGGACAGGCTACGAGCAGTACTTC.

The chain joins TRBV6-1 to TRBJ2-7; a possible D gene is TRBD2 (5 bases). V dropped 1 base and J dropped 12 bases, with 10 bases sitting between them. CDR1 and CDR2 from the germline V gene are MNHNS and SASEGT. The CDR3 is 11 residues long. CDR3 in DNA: TGTGCCAGCAGTGAAGAAGGGAGTTCGTACTTC. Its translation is CASSEEGSSYF.

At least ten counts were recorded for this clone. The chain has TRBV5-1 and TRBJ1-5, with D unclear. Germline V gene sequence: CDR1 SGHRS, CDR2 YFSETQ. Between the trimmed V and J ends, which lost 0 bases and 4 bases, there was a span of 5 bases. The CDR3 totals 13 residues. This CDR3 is CASSLAANQPQHF. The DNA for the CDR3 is TGCGCCAGCAGCTTGGCAGCGAATCAGCCCCAGCATTTT. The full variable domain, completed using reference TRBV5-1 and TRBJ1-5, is KAGVTQTPRYLIKTRGQQVTLSCSPISGHRSVSWYQQTPGQGLQFLFEYFSETQRNKGNFPGRFSGRQFSNSRSEMNVSTLELGDSALYLCASSLAANQPQHFGDGTRLSIL.

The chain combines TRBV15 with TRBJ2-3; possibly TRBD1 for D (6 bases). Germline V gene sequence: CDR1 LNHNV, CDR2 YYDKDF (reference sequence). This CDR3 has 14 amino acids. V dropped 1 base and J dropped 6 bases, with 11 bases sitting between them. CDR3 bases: TGTGCCACCAGCAGAGGGTCCCAGGGGGATACGCAGTATTTT. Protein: CATSRGSQGDTQYF.